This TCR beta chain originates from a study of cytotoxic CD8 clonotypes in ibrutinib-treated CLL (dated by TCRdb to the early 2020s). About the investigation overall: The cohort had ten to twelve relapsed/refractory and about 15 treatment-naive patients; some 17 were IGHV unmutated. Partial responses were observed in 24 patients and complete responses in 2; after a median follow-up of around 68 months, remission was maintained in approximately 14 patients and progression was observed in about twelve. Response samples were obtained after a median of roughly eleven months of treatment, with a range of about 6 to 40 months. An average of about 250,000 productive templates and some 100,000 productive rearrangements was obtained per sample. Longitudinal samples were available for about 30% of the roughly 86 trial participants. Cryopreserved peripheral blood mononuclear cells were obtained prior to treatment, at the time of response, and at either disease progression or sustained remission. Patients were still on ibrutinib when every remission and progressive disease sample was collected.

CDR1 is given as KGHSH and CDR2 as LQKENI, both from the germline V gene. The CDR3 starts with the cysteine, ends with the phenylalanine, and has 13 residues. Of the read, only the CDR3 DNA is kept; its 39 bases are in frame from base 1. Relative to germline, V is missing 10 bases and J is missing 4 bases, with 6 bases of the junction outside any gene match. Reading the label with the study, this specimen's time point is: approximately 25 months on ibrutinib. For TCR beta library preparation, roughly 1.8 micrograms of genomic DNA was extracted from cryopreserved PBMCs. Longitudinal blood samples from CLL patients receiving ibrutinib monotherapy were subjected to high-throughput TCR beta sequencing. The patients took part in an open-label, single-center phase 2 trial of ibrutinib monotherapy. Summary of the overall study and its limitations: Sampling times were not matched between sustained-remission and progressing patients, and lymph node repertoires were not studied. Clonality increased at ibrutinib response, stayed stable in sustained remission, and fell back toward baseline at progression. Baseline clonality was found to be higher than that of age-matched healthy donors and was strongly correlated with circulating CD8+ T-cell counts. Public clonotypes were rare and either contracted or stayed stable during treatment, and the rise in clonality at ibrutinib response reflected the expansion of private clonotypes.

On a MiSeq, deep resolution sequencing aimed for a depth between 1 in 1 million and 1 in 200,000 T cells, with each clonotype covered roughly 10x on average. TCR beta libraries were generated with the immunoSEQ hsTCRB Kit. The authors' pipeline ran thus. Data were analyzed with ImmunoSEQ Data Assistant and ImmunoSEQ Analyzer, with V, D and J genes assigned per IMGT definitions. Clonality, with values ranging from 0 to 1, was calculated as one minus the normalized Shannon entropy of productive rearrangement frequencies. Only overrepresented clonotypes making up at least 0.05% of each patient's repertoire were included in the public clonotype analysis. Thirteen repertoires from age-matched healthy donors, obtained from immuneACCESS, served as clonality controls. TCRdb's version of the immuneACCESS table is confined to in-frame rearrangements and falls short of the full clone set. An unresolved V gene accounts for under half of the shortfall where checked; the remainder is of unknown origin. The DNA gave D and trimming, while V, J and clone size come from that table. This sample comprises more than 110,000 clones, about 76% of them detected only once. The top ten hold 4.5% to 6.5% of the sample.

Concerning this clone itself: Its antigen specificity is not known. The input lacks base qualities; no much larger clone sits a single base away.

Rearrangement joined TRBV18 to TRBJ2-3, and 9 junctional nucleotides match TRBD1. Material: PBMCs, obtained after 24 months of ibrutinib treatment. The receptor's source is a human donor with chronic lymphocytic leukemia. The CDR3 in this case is CATLTGGPDTQYF. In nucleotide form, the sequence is TGTGCCACCCTCACAGGGGGCCCAGATACGCAGTATTTT. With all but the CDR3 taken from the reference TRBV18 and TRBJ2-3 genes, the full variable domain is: NAGVMQNPRHLVRRRGQEARLRCSPMKGHSHVYWYRQLPEEGLKFMVYLQKENIIDESGMPKERFSAEFPKEGPSILRIQQVVRGDSAAYFCATLTGGPDTQYFGPGTRLTVL.